The 7 T cell receptor beta chains in this list originate from one sample, sequenced in a study of blood T cell repertoires in COVID-19. Only in-frame clones appear in the TCRdb table, and some are missing; sequencing was by immunoSEQ multiplex PCR. The repertoire consists of around 190,000 clones, with around 80% occurring once and the leading ten covering 6.5%. The material sequenced was peripheral blood. Every receptor here comes from a man between 65 and 80 years old with active or convalescent COVID-19.

The table lists this clone with a count of one. The rearrangement joins TRBV12-3 or TRBV12-4 to TRBJ2-3; tentative D call: TRBD2 (6 bases). V was clipped by 5 bases and J by 3 bases, with 9 bases between them. The CDR3 spans 13 residues. CDR3 sequence: CASSRSGTDTQYF. The CDR3 DNA is TGTGCCAGCAGTAGGAGCGGGACAGATACGCAGTATTTT.

The V and J genes are TRBV15 and TRBJ2-5; tentatively, D is TRBD2 (6 bases). V was trimmed by 1 base and J by 4 bases, leaving 10 bases between them. From germline, CDR1 is LNHNV and CDR2 YYDKDF (reference sequence). The CDR3 covers 14 residues. This CDR3 reads CATSRAGGLETQYF. CDR3 sequence (DNA): TGTGCCACCAGCAGAGCTGGAGGGCTAGAGACCCAGTACTTC.

The chain joins TRBV6-1 to TRBJ2-5; D might be TRBD2 (5 bases). The V end lost 11 bases, the J end lost 5 bases, and 12 bases lay between the germline ends. The V gene's germline CDR1 is MNHNS and CDR2 SASEGT. The CDR3 has 11 amino acids. CDR3 DNA sequence: TGTGCCGCGAGGGCCCGGGAGACCCAGTACTTC. It yields the protein CAARARETQYF.

V and J are TRBV5-4 and TRBJ1-1; 11 nucleotides line up with TRBD1. CDR3 size: 13 residues. Germline V gene data show CDR1 as SGHNT and CDR2 as YYREEE (reference sequence). The V and J ends lost 4 bases and 7 bases, in that order; junction bases with no gene match: 3. The DNA of the CDR3 is TGTGCCAGCAGCGGGGGGACAGGGGGTGAAGCTTTCTTT. This sequence encodes CASSGGTGGEAFF.

The chain combines TRBV5-4 with TRBJ2-7; TRBD1 is a possible D gene (6 bases). Germline V lookup: CDR1 SGHNT, CDR2 YYREEE (reference sequence). V was shortened by 5 bases and J by 4 bases, with 13 bases between the two germline ends. The CDR3 spans 13 residues. The DNA of the CDR3 is TGTGCCAGCAGTAAGGACAGCTTGTACGAGCAGTACTTC. Translated, it gives CASSKDSLYEQYF.

This chain uses TRBV19 with TRBJ1-2; 10 bases line up with TRBD1. Germline values: CDR1 LNHDA, CDR2 SQIVND (reference sequence). CDR3 size: 14 residues. Trimming at V came to 5 bases and at J to 4 bases, leaving 4 bases not matched to a gene. CDR3 sequence reads: CASSVTGGSYGYTF. CDR3 sequence (DNA): TGTGCCAGTAGTGTGACAGGGGGCAGCTATGGCTACACCTTC.

This rearrangement joins TRBV7-9 to TRBJ2-7; tentatively, D is TRBD2 (5 bases). The V and J ends lost 5 bases and 5 bases respectively, with 19 bases between them. Looked up from germline, CDR1 is SEHNR and CDR2 is FQNEAQ (reference sequence). The CDR3 totals 15 residues. DNA of the CDR3: TGTGCCAGCAGCCCAAAAGTTAGGACGGGGAACGAGCAGTACTTC. Protein sequence: CASSPKVRTGNEQYF.